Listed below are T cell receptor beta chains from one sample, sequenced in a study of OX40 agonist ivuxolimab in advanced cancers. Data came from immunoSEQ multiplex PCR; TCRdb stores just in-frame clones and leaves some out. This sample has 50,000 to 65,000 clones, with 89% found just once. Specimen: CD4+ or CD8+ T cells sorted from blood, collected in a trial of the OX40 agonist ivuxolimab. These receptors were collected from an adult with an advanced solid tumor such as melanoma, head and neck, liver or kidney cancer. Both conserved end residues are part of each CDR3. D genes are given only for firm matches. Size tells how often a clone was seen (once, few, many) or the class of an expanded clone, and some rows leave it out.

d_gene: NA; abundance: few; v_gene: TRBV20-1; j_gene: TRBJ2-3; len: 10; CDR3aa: CSAGRDTQYF; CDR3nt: TGCAGTGCTGGTAGGGATACGCAGTATTTT
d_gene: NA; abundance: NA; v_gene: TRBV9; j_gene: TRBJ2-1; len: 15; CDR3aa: CASSVGGGNYNEQFF; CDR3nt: TGTGCCAGCAGCGTCGGGGGAGGCAACTACAATGAGCAGTTCTTC
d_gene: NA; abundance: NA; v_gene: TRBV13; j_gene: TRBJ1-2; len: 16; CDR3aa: CASSLASQGSWVGYTF; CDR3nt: TGTGCCAGCAGCTTAGCCTCTCAGGGGTCGTGGGTGGGCTACACCTTC
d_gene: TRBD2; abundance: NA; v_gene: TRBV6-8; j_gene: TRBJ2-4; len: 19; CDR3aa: CASDLAGAGSNLAKNIQYF; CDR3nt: TGTGCCAGCGATCTAGCGGGAGCCGGGTCGAATCTAGCCAAAAACATTCAGTACTTC
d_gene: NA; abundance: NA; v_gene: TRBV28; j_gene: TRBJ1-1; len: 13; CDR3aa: CASSPDGTEEAFF; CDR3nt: TGTGCCAGCAGTCCCGACGGGACGGAGGAAGCTTTCTTT
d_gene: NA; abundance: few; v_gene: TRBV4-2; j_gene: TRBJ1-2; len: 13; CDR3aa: CASSPSLWGNYTF; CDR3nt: TGTGCCAGCAGCCCTTCCCTCTGGGGGAACTACACCTTC
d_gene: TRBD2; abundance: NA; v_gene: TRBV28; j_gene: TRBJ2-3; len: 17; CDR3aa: CASSFVIGREYQDTQYF; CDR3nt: TGTGCCAGCAGTTTTGTTATTGGGCGGGAGTATCAAGATACGCAGTATTTT
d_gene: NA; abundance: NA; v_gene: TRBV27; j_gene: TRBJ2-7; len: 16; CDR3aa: CASSFGIPIVDYEQYF; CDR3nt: TGTGCCAGCAGTTTCGGGATCCCTATCGTCGACTACGAGCAGTACTTC
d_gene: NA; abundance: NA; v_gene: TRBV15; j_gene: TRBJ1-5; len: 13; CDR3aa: CATSRGGSWPQHF; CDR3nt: TGTGCCACCAGCAGAGGCGGGTCCTGGCCCCAGCATTTT
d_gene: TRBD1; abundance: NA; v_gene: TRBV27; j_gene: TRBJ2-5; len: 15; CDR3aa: CASSPRTGGPETQYF; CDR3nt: TGTGCCAGCAGTCCCAGGACAGGGGGCCCAGAGACCCAGTACTTC
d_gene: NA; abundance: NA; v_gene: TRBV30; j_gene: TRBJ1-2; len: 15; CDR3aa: CAWDDDRRAGGGYTF; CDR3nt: TGTGCCTGGGATGACGACCGAAGGGCCGGGGGTGGCTACACCTTC
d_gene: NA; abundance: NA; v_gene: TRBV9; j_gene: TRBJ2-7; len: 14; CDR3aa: CASSVGGGTREQYF; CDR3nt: TGTGCCAGCAGCGTAGGCGGAGGGACGAGAGAGCAGTACTTC
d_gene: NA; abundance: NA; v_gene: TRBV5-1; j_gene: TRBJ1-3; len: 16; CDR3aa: CASSNGVSVSGNTIYF; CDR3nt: TGCGCCAGCAGCAATGGGGTTTCCGTCTCTGGAAACACCATATATTTT
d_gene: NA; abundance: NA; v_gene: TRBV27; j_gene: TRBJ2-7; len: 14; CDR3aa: CASSFQALPYEQYF; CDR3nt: TGTGCCAGCAGTTTTCAGGCCCTCCCCTACGAGCAGTACTTC
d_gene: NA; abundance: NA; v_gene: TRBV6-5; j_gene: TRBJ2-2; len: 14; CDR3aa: CASSYGANTGELFF; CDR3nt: TGTGCCAGCAGTTACGGGGCCAACACCGGGGAGCTGTTTTTT
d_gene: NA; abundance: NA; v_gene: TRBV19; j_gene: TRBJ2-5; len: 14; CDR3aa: CASSIGNTQETQYF; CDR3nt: TGTGCCAGTAGTATAGGGAACACTCAAGAGACCCAGTACTTC
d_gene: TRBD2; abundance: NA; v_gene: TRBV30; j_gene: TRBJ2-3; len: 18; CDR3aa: CAWSVRTAGGYSTDTQYF; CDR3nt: TGTGCCTGGAGTGTACGGACAGCGGGGGGATATAGCACAGATACGCAGTATTTT
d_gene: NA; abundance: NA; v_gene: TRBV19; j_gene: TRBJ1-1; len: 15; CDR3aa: CASSIKTARNTEAFF; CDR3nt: TGTGCCAGTAGTATCAAGACGGCCAGGAACACTGAAGCTTTCTTT
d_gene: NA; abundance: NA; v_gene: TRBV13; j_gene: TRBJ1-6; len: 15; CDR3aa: CASSLGTGGSSSLHF; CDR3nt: TGTGCCAGCAGCTTAGGTACGGGTGGGAGTTCGTCCCTCCACTTT
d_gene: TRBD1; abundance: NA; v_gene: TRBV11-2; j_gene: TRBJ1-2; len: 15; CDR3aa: CASSSPGTVNYGYTF; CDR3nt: TGTGCCAGCAGCTCCCCCGGGACAGTTAACTATGGCTACACCTTC
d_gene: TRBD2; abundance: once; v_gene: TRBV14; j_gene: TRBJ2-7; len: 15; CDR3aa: CASSQAKRGRREQYF; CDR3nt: TGTGCCAGCAGCCAAGCAAAGCGGGGGCGGCGCGAGCAGTACTTC
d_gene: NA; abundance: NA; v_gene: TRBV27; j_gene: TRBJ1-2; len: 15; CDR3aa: CASSWVAGGRDGYTF; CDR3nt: TGTGCCAGCAGTTGGGTGGCAGGAGGCAGGGATGGCTACACCTTC
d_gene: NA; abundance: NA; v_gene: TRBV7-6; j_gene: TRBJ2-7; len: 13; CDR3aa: CASSAPDSYEQYF; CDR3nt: TGTGCCAGCAGCGCCCCGGACAGCTACGAGCAGTACTTC
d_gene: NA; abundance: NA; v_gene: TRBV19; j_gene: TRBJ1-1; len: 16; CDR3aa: CASSMYTGQKSTEAFF; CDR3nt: TGTGCCAGTAGCATGTATACGGGGCAAAAGTCAACTGAAGCTTTCTTT
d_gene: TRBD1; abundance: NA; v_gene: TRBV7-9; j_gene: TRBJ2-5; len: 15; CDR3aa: CASSLKGTGAETQYF; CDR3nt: TGTGCCAGCAGCTTAAAGGGGACAGGGGCAGAGACCCAGTACTTC
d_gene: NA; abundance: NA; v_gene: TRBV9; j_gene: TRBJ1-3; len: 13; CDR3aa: CASSDRSGNTIYF; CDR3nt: TGTGCCAGCAGCGACCGCTCTGGAAACACCATATATTTT